This T cell receptor (beta chain) derives from a study of control samples from healthy donors and cancer patients. Here immunoSEQ multiplex PCR was the method, and the copy in TCRdb shows in-frame clones only, minus some. Of approximately 70,000 clones listed, over 80% are singletons. This clone was detected a few times. The germline CDR1 and CDR2 sequences are MDHEN and SYDVKM. CDR3 size: 16 residues. V gave up 2 bases and J gave up 7 bases, with 15 bases separating them. Sample: blood. The V gene is TRBV28, the J gene TRBJ1-6; maybe TRBD1 (5 bases). The clonotype originates from a man in his sixties in good health. CDR3 coding DNA: TGTGCCAGCAGTTTACCTATGACAGCTGGGAATTCACCCCTCCACTTT. Its protein is CASSLPMTAGNSPLHF.